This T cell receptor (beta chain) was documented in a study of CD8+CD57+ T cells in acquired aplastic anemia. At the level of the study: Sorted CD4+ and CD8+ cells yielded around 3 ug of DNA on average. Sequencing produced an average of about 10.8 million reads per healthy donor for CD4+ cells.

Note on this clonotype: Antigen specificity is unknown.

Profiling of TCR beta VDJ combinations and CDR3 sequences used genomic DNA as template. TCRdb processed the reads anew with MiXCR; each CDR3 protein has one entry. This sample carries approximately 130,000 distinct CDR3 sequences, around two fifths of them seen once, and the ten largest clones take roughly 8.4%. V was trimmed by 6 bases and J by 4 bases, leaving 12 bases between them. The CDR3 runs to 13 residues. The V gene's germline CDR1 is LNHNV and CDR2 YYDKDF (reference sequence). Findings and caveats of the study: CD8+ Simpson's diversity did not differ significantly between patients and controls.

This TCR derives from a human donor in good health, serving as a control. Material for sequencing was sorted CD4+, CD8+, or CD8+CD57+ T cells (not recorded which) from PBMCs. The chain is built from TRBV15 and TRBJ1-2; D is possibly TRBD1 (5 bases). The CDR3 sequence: CATRAGRTYGYTF. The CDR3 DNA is TGTGCCACCAGAGCAGGGAGGACCTATGGCTACACCTTC.